The 19 T cell receptor beta chains below all came from one sample that was sequenced in a study of Ad26.COV2.S vaccination and SARS-CoV-2 variants. Treatment denoted: some 19 received Ad26.COV2.S at low or high dose, single or two shots; roughly five received placebo; per-sample allocation not given. Repertoires come from day 63 after the first vaccine or placebo injection. The data were produced by immunoSEQ multiplex PCR, yet TCRdb's version contains in-frame clones alone and is incomplete. The repertoire includes over 400,000 clones, 92% of them detected once, and approximately 1.6% sits in the top ten. The source was peripheral blood, collected in a trial of Ad26.COV2.S vaccine versus placebo. The receptors originated from a person between 18 and 65 years old who received the Ad26.COV2.S COVID-19 vaccine or a placebo.

This clone was seen only a few times. V and J are TRBV6-1 and TRBJ2-7, with D perhaps matching TRBD1 or TRBD2 (5 bases each). V was cut by 3 bases and J by 6 bases, with 12 bases left in between. CDR1 and CDR2 from the germline V gene are MNHNS and SASEGT. CDR3 length equals 13 residues. In DNA, the CDR3 is TGTGCCAGCAGTGATATGAGGGGAAGCGAGCAGTACTTC. Its translation: CASSDMRGSEQYF.

This clone was observed once. The rearrangement joins TRBV5-1 to TRBJ2-1, with D possibly TRBD2 on 7 matching bases. From germline, CDR1 is SGHRS and CDR2 YFSETQ. This CDR3 has 15 residues. V was cut by 0 bases and J by 2 bases, with 9 bases left in between. The CDR3 bases are TGCGCCAGCAGCTTGGAGGGGGGGCCCTACAATGAGCAGTTCTTC. Translation gives CASSLEGGPYNEQFF.

In its sample, this clone was seen once. The rearrangement links TRBV12-5 to TRBJ1-6; possibly TRBD1 for D (5 bases). Germline V gene sequence: CDR1 LGHNT, CDR2 FRNRAP. V lost 1 base and J lost 13, with 8 bases in between. The CDR3 is made up of 12 amino acids. CDR3 amino acids: CASGLAGGPLHF. The CDR3 coding sequence is TGTGCTAGTGGTTTGGCCGGGGGGCCCCTCCACTTT.

This clone occurred once. The V gene is TRBV5-1, the J gene TRBJ2-7, with D perhaps matching TRBD1 (6 bases). Per germline, CDR1 SGHRS and CDR2 YFSETQ. The CDR3 has 14 residues. Trimming left V 0 bases short and J 6 bases short, with 13 bases between. CDR3 DNA: TGCGCCAGCAGCTTGGACAGGGTAATCTCCGAGCAGTACTTC. It specifies CASSLDRVISEQYF.

This chain uses TRBV6-2 or TRBV6-3 with TRBJ2-7; D could derive from TRBD1 or TRBD2 (5 bases each). The V and J ends lost 1 base and 7 bases respectively, with 14 bases between them. The CDR3 spans 14 residues. Germline lookup yields CDR1 MNHEY and CDR2 SVGEGT. The CDR3 region has the DNA TGTGCCAGCAGTTACTGGGGCAGTTCGGGGGAGCAGTACTTC. Its protein product is CASSYWGSSGEQYF.

The V call is TRBV19, the J call TRBJ2-4; 12 bases are shared with TRBD2. J was trimmed by 6 bases and V by 10 bases; bases with no gene match: 10. The CDR3 extends over 15 amino acids. Germline CDR1 LNHDA, CDR2 SQIVND (reference sequence). CDR3 nucleotides: TGTGCCACCCGATCCCCGACTAGCGGGGGAAACATTCAGTACTTC. It encodes CATRSPTSGGNIQYF. Filled out from reference TRBV19 and TRBJ2-4, the complete variable domain reads DGGITQSPKYLFRKEGQNVTLSCEQNLNHDAMYWYRQDPGQGLRLIYYSQIVNDFQKGDIAEGYSVSREKKESFPLTVTSAQKNPTAFYLCATRSPTSGGNIQYFGAGTRLSVL.

CDR3 nucleotides: TGTGCCAGCAGCCAGCCCGGCAGGCTACTCGGGGAGCTGTTTTTT. This encodes CASSQPGRLLGELFF. The chain joins TRBV7-9 to TRBJ2-2; D unresolved. The CDR3 sequence is 15 residues long. The germline gives CDR1 SEHNR, CDR2 FQNEAQ (reference sequence). Deletions cut 5 bases from V and 7 bases from J, with 17 bases between. Combining the CDR3 with reference TRBV7-9 and TRBJ2-2 gives the whole variable domain DTGVSQNPRHKITKRGQNVTFRCDPISEHNRLYWYRQTLGQGPEFLTYFQNEAQLEKSRLLSDRFSAERPKGSFSTLEIQRTEQGDSAMYLCASSQPGRLLGELFFGEGSRLTVL.

In its sample, this clone was seen once. This chain joins TRBV7-9 and TRBJ1-1; TRBD1 agrees at 9 bases. With 10 bases clipped from V and 0 bases from J, the junction kept 9 bases outside the gene matches. Germline V gene data show CDR1 as SEHNR and CDR2 as FQNEAQ (reference sequence). This CDR3 has 15 residues. This CDR3 is CATPKDRGLNTEAFF. The CDR3 DNA follows: TGTGCCACCCCCAAGGACAGGGGCCTGAACACTGAAGCTTTCTTT.

As DNA, the CDR3 is TGTGCCAGCAGCCGAAGCAACCAAGAGACCCAGTACTTC. It codes for CASSRSNQETQYF. The rearrangement uses TRBV7-8 and TRBJ2-5; D ambiguous. V was trimmed by 5 bases and J by 0 bases, leaving 7 bases between them. The CDR3 contains 13 residues. In germline, CDR1 is SGHVS, CDR2 FQNEAQ.

This clone was seen a few times. The J gene is TRBJ1-6, the V gene TRBV7-9; D uncertain. V lost 4 bases and J 7 bases, leaving 11 bases between the germline ends. The CDR3 runs 14 residues. In germline, CDR1 is SEHNR, CDR2 FQNEAQ (reference sequence). CDR3 nucleotide sequence: TGTGCCAGCAGCTCGAGGGCCGGGAATTCACCCCTCCACTTT. It is translated as CASSSRAGNSPLHF.

This chain links TRBV19 with TRBJ2-2; TRBD2 aligns across 13 bases. V shed 3 bases, J shed 6 bases, and the junction held 4 bases outside the gene matches. This CDR3 region has 16 residues. CDR1 is LNHDA, CDR2 SQIVND, per germline (reference sequence). This chain's CDR3 is CASSILTSGGSGELFF. For the CDR3, the DNA is TGTGCCAGTAGTATCCTGACTAGCGGGGGGTCCGGGGAGCTGTTTTTT.

Concerning this clone itself: Other DNA sequences in this specimen translate into the identical CDR3. The V call is TRBV19, the J call TRBJ2-7; 9 nucleotides match TRBD2. Germline loops: CDR1 LNHDA, CDR2 SQIVND (reference sequence). The V segment lost 5 bases and the J segment 4 bases; nucleotides outside the gene matches: 3. The CDR3 runs 13 residues. CDR3 loop: CASSPAGGYEQYF. The CDR3, as DNA: TGTGCCAGTAGTCCGGCGGGGGGGTACGAGCAGTACTTC.

This clone has just one count. The V call is TRBV27, the J call TRBJ2-1; D gene uncertain. The CDR3 sequence is 13 residues long. Trimming cost V 0 bases and J 5 bases, with 5 bases left between them. CDR1 MNHEY and CDR2 SMNVEV come from the germline V gene (reference sequence). CDR3 bases: TGTGCCAGCAGTTTATCGCCCCACAATGAGCAGTTCTTC. Its protein product is CASSLSPHNEQFF.

This chain connects TRBV7-2 to TRBJ1-3; 8 bases agree with TRBD1. Trimming at V came to 3 bases and at J to 2 bases, leaving 6 bases not matched to a gene. CDR1 is SGHTA, CDR2 FQGNSA, per germline. The CDR3 extends over 16 amino acids. CDR3 nucleotides: TGTGCCAGCAGCTTGATTCAGGGGGCCGCTGGAAACACCATATATTTT. Residues: CASSLIQGAAGNTIYF.

This clone was detected once. This chain connects TRBV4-3 to TRBJ1-3; 7 bases agree with TRBD1. This CDR3 comprises 18 residues. V was pared by 1 base and J by 0 bases, with 9 bases of the junction left unmatched. From germline, CDR1 is LGHNA and CDR2 YSLEER. The DNA of the CDR3 is TGCGCCAGCAGCCAAGTAGTCCCCGGGACAGCCTCTGGAAACACCATATATTTT. Amino acids: CASSQVVPGTASGNTIYF.

Notes on this clone: One junction end disagrees with the germline gene, perhaps due to a read error. The V call is TRBV20-1, the J call TRBJ2-5; no reliable D call. Germline-derived CDR1 and CDR2 are DFQATT and SNEGSKA (reference sequence). This CDR3 spans 10 amino acids. CDR3 sequence: CSAHQETQYF. In DNA, the CDR3 is TGCAGTGCTCACCAGGAGACCCAGTACTTC.

The chain combines TRBV6-6 with TRBJ1-2; no definite D call. The V end lost 0 bases, the J end lost 4 bases, and 12 bases lay between the germline ends. The germline V gene has CDR1 MNHNY and CDR2 SVGAGI (reference sequence). The length of the CDR3 is 15 residues. CDR3 DNA sequence: TGTGCCAGCAGTTACTCAGCCAATCCGAGCTATGGCTACACCTTC. Its translation is CASSYSANPSYGYTF.

V gene TRBV30 combines with J gene TRBJ2-7; 9 bases fit TRBD1. Losses at the gene ends were 2 bases for V and 0 bases for J; bases not matched to a gene: 11. This CDR3 region has 17 residues. Germline-derived CDR1 and CDR2 are GTSNPN and SVGIG (reference sequence). DNA for the CDR3: TGTGCCTGGAGTTCCCTGGACAGGGGTTATTCCTCCTACGAGCAGTACTTC. It encodes CAWSSLDRGYSSYEQYF.

This rearrangement joins TRBV7-9 to TRBJ1-1; TRBD1 might be the D (5 bases). CDR3 length: 14 amino acids. V was pared by 4 bases and J by 7 bases, with 16 bases between. Germline assignment: CDR1 SEHNR and CDR2 FQNEAQ (reference sequence). The CDR3 loop is CASSSAGGWVEAFF. CDR3 in DNA: TGTGCCAGCAGCTCCGCTGGGGGGTGGGTTGAAGCTTTCTTT.